This record covers a single T cell receptor (beta chain). Its target is unknown. These data belong to a study of a mutant IDH1 vaccine in newly diagnosed glioma. Broader study findings: Pseudoprogression looked unconnected to shifts in top peripheral T cell clonotypes.

Time point given: week 5, during vaccination. Vaccination comprised doses that each held 300 ug of mutant IDH1 20-mer peptide, plus topical imiquimod. Here immunoSEQ multiplex PCR was the method, and the copy in TCRdb shows in-frame clones only, minus some. The table lists roughly 60,000 clones, 84% of them singletons, with 6% to 7.5% in the top ten. The clonotype originates from a woman aged 50 to 60 with glioma. This specimen was PBMCs, taken from a glioma patient whose treatment included an IDH1 peptide vaccine.

The CDR3 sequence is CASSQEPGPISNQPQHF. CDR3 DNA sequence: TGCGCCAGCAGCCAAGAACCGGGACCTATTAGCAATCAGCCCCAGCATTTT. J is TRBJ1-5 and V is TRBV4-3; a possible D gene is TRBD1 (5 bases). From germline, CDR1 is LGHNA and CDR2 YSLEER. The CDR3 spans 17 residues. V was pared by 0 bases and J by 0 bases, with 12 bases between.